These 27 T cell receptor beta chains share one sample of origin, sequenced in a study of shared clonotypes between healthy human individuals. Generated by immunoSEQ multiplex PCR, the TCRdb table keeps only in-frame clones and is missing some. The data hold about 700,000 clones, with roughly nine tenths observed a single time. The naive CD8 fraction comprised CD45RO-negative cells positively selected for CCR7 and excluded terminally differentiated effector memory CD45RA+ cells. The sample taken for sequencing was naive CD8+ T cells sorted from blood. Receptors were obtained from a man under 40 in good health.

V gene TRBV7-9 combines with J gene TRBJ1-2, with D unresolved. Trimming left V 0 bases short and J 3 bases short, with 11 bases between. This CDR3 contains 15 residues. Germline V gene sequence: CDR1 SEHNR, CDR2 FQNEAQ (reference sequence). CDR3 amino acids: CASSLAVGWDYGYTF. CDR3 coding DNA: TGTGCCAGCAGCTTAGCGGTAGGATGGGACTATGGCTACACCTTC.

The chain uses TRBV4-1 and TRBJ1-5; D not certain. Trimming removed 1 base from V and 1 base from J, with 11 bases in between. The germline CDR1 and CDR2 sequences are MGHRA and YSYEKL. The CDR3 consists of 16 residues. The CDR3 bases are TGCGCCAGCAGCCAAGGGCCGGGAGAAAGCAATCAGCCCCAGCATTTT. Protein product: CASSQGPGESNQPQHF.

This rearrangement joins TRBV4-1 to TRBJ2-7; TRBD1 agrees at 9 bases. Trimming took 6 bases from V and 7 from J; bases not matched to a gene: 7. CDR1 is MGHRA, CDR2 YSYEKL, per germline. This CDR3 is built from 13 residues. CDR3 in amino acids: CASSHDRGKEQYF. CDR3 coding DNA: TGCGCCAGCAGTCATGACAGGGGGAAGGAGCAGTACTTC.

The rearrangement links TRBV28 to TRBJ2-7; no reliable D call. This CDR3 region has 11 residues. Trimming left V 2 bases short and J 6 bases short, with 5 bases between. Germline V gene sequence: CDR1 MDHEN, CDR2 SYDVKM. Here the CDR3 reads CASSLGGEQYF. In DNA form, the CDR3 reads TGTGCCAGCAGTTTAGGTGGCGAGCAGTACTTC.

This chain joins TRBV4-3 and TRBJ2-5; TRBD1 matches at 7 bases. The DNA end is a closer match to TRBJ2-7, so the J assignment may be wrong. Germline-derived CDR1 and CDR2 are LGHNA and YSLEER. The CDR3 has 15 residues. CDR3 sequence (DNA): TGCGCCAGCAGCTATGGACAGGCCAGCTCCTACGAGCAGTACTTC. Translation: CASSYGQASSYEQYF.

Only one count was recorded for this clone. The chain links TRBV6-1 to TRBJ1-1, with D unresolved. This CDR3 contains 13 residues. Trimming took off 6 bases at V and 7 bases at J, with 15 bases between the two ends. Germline V gives CDR1 MNHNS, CDR2 SASEGT. The CDR3 reads CASRELGGDEAFF. For the CDR3, the DNA is TGTGCCAGCAGGGAATTGGGCGGAGATGAAGCTTTCTTT.

The V call is TRBV6-4, the J call TRBJ2-1, with TRBD1 matching over 11 bases. CDR3 length: 15 amino acids. J lost 4 bases, V lost 5 bases, and 4 bases had no gene match. Germline CDR1 and CDR2: MRHNA and SNTAGT. In DNA form, the CDR3 reads TGTGCCAGCAGTAAGGGACAGGGGGATTACAATGAGCAGTTCTTC. Translated, it gives CASSKGQGDYNEQFF.

This chain connects TRBV13 to TRBJ2-1; tentative D call: TRBD2 (6 bases). The CDR3 is 16 amino acids. The germline V gene encodes CDR1 PRHDT and CDR2 FYEKMQ (reference sequence). V was shortened by 1 base and J by 0 bases, with 10 bases between the two germline ends. This CDR3 is CASSLEGRSSYNEQFF. CDR3 nucleotides: TGTGCCAGCAGCTTAGAGGGGAGGAGCTCCTACAATGAGCAGTTCTTC.

Turning to this clone: One junction end disagrees with the germline gene, perhaps due to a read error. The genes are TRBV11-2 and TRBJ1-4; D unclear. The CDR3 is 12 amino acids. CDR1 is SGHAT and CDR2 is FQNNGV in the germline V gene. This CDR3 reads CASSTYSEQLFF. The CDR3 bases are TGTGCCAGCAGCACCTACAGTGAACAACTGTTTTTT.

The V gene is TRBV6-1, the J gene TRBJ1-1; D gene ambiguous. Looked up from germline, CDR1 is MNHNS and CDR2 is SASEGT. Trimming took 0 bases from V and 0 from J, leaving 2 bases between them. The CDR3 consists of 13 residues. The DNA for the CDR3 is TGTGCCAGCAGTGAAGCGGTGAACACTGAAGCTTTCTTT. It translates to CASSEAVNTEAFF.

The V call is TRBV6-5, the J call TRBJ2-7; perhaps TRBD2 as D (6 bases). The CDR3 spans 16 residues. The V and J ends lost 2 bases and 0 bases respectively, with 14 bases between them. CDR1 and CDR2 (germline): MNHEY, SVGAGI. The CDR3 loop is CASSYAPGTYSYEQYF. For the CDR3, the DNA is TGTGCCAGCAGTTACGCCCCCGGGACTTACTCCTACGAGCAGTACTTC.

V gene TRBV19 combines with J gene TRBJ2-7; 7 bases are shared with TRBD1. The germline CDR1 and CDR2 sequences are LNHDA and SQIVND (reference sequence). V gave up 5 bases and J gave up 4 bases; unmatched junction bases: 8. CDR3 length: 14 amino acids. The CDR3 is CASSWAGGDYEQYF. The CDR3 DNA sequence: TGTGCCAGTAGTTGGGCAGGGGGAGATTACGAGCAGTACTTC.

The V and J genes are TRBV9 and TRBJ2-7; tentative D call: TRBD1 (6 bases). The CDR3 is 15 amino acids. The germline V gene encodes CDR1 SGDLS and CDR2 YYNGEE. The V gene lost 0 bases and the J gene lost 7 bases, with 17 bases spanning the gap. DNA for the CDR3: TGTGCCAGCAGCGTAGCCCCGGTGGGGGCGCGGGAGCAGTACTTC. Translating gives CASSVAPVGAREQYF.

The chain employs TRBV6-6 and TRBJ2-1, with D possibly being TRBD1 or TRBD2 (5 bases each). Germline assignment: CDR1 MNHNY and CDR2 SVGAGI (reference sequence). With 5 bases removed from V and 6 bases from J, the gap between germline ends came to 17 bases. The CDR3 length is 15 residues. The DNA of the CDR3 is TGTGCCAGCAGTCCGGGGACCCTTTTGGCCAATGAGCAGTTCTTC. Amino acids: CASSPGTLLANEQFF.

CDR3 loop: CASNRGPGGAGTDTQYF. In nucleotides, the CDR3 is TGTGCCAGCAATCGTGGGCCGGGAGGGGCGGGCACAGATACGCAGTATTTT. The chain links TRBV28 to TRBJ2-3; 8 bases are a match to TRBD2. This CDR3 comprises 17 residues. Germline CDR1 MDHEN, CDR2 SYDVKM. V was clipped by 7 bases and J by 1 base; unmatched bases: 13.

The rearrangement links TRBV7-2 to TRBJ2-5; maybe TRBD1 (7 bases). Germline values: CDR1 SGHTA, CDR2 FQGNSA. The V and J ends lost 2 bases and 4 bases respectively, with 17 bases between them. CDR3 length: 16 amino acids. CDR3 in DNA: TGTGCCAGCAGCTTACCAACCTCAGGGGGAGGAGAGACCCAGTACTTC. Translating it yields CASSLPTSGGGETQYF.

The rearrangement uses TRBV6-1 and TRBJ2-2; D possibly matches TRBD1 or TRBD2 (5 bases each). The CDR3 spans 14 residues. Trimming shortened V by 6 bases and J by 5 bases, and 13 bases separated the two germline ends. Germline V gene lookup returns CDR1 MNHNS and CDR2 SASEGT. CDR3 DNA: TGTGCCAGCAGCTCCACCGGGACGACCGGGGAGCTGTTTTTT. Translated: CASSSTGTTGELFF.

The CDR3 protein is CASSQAVRGPEHSNQPQHF. The CDR3 DNA sequence: TGTGCCAGCAGCCAAGCGGTCCGGGGGCCGGAACATAGCAATCAGCCCCAGCATTTT. The chain carries TRBV5-8 and TRBJ1-5; D is perhaps TRBD1 (6 bases). Trimming shortened V by 4 bases and J by 0 bases, and 23 bases separated the two germline ends. The CDR3 extends over 19 amino acids. Germline CDR1 SGHTS, CDR2 YDEGEE.

V usage is TRBV19 and J usage is TRBJ2-1; perhaps TRBD2 as D (5 bases). V shed 7 bases and J shed 2 bases, with 21 bases lying between them. This CDR3 contains 17 residues. The germline gives CDR1 LNHDA, CDR2 SQIVND (reference sequence). The CDR3 DNA is TGTGCCAGTATTGCGCGGCCCCAACTAGGTCCCTACAATGAGCAGTTCTTC. Translating gives CASIARPQLGPYNEQFF.

The chain joins TRBV7-9 to TRBJ2-1; D might be TRBD2 (5 bases). CDR1 is SEHNR, CDR2 FQNEAQ, per germline (reference sequence). The germline V and J ends were trimmed by 1 base and 7 bases, with 11 bases remaining between them. CDR3 length equals 14 residues. The CDR3 loop reads CASSLVVQRNEQFF. Here the CDR3 DNA reads TGTGCCAGCAGCTTAGTGGTCCAGCGGAATGAGCAGTTCTTC.

This chain connects TRBV19 to TRBJ2-1; D gene ambiguous. Trimming cost V 7 bases and J 10 bases, with 17 bases left between them. There are 13 residues in the CDR3. CDR1 is LNHDA, CDR2 SQIVND, per germline (reference sequence). This CDR3 reads CASKGFPLAEQFF. CDR3 DNA: TGTGCCAGTAAGGGCTTCCCCTTAGCCGAGCAGTTCTTC.

V is TRBV6-5 and J is TRBJ1-4, with TRBD1 as a possible D gene (5 bases). The CDR3 consists of 15 residues. In germline, CDR1 is MNHEY, CDR2 SVGAGI. V was clipped by 4 bases and J by 2 bases, with 11 bases between them. The DNA of the CDR3 is TGTGCCAGCAGTTCTCCAGGGAGGACTAATGAAAAACTGTTTTTT. Its protein is CASSSPGRTNEKLFF.

This rearrangement joins TRBV4-1 to TRBJ1-1; D gene ambiguous. Trimming cost V 1 base and J 6 bases, with 9 bases left between them. The CDR3 is 13 amino acids. Germline V lookup: CDR1 MGHRA, CDR2 YSYEKL. CDR3 sequence reads: CASSQAGFSEAFF. The CDR3 DNA follows: TGCGCCAGCAGCCAAGCAGGTTTCTCTGAAGCTTTCTTT.

This chain connects TRBV6-5 to TRBJ1-2, with 8 bases fitting TRBD1. The ends lost 5 bases at V and 4 bases at J; junction bases unmatched: 6. CDR3 size: 14 residues. Germline CDR1 MNHEY, CDR2 SVGAGI. The CDR3 loop is CASSHWTGSYGYTF. The CDR3 DNA sequence: TGTGCCAGCAGTCACTGGACAGGGAGCTATGGCTACACCTTC.

This rearrangement joins TRBV4-3 to TRBJ1-2; D is possibly TRBD1 (6 bases). The CDR3 spans 14 residues. The V end lost 0 bases, the J end lost 5 bases, and 10 bases lay between the germline ends. Germline loops: CDR1 LGHNA, CDR2 YSLEER. The CDR3 sequence: CASSQDLTGYGYTF. As DNA, the CDR3 is TGCGCCAGCAGCCAAGATTTGACAGGATATGGCTACACCTTC.

The chain combines TRBV27 with TRBJ1-1; no firm D call. V was clipped by 5 bases and J by 0 bases, with 7 bases between them. This CDR3 has 13 residues. The germline V gene encodes CDR1 MNHEY and CDR2 SMNVEV (reference sequence). The CDR3 region is CASSMGMNTEAFF. DNA for the CDR3: TGTGCCAGCAGTATGGGCATGAACACTGAAGCTTTCTTT.

The V and J genes are TRBV27 and TRBJ1-2; 7 nucleotides line up with TRBD1. CDR3 size: 15 residues. The V gene end was trimmed by 0 bases and the J gene end by 5 bases; junction bases not matched to a gene: 6. Per germline, CDR1 MNHEY and CDR2 SMNVEV (reference sequence). CDR3: CASSLSRGTAYGYTF. In nucleotides, the CDR3 is TGTGCCAGCAGTTTATCCCGAGGGACAGCTTATGGCTACACCTTC.